The clone carrying this T cell receptor beta chain came up a few times. Its target is unknown. The sample is drawn from a study of cytomegalovirus exposure and HLA in healthy donors. Germline V gene data show CDR1 as KGHSH and CDR2 as LQKENI. The CDR3 is made up of 15 amino acids. Trimming took off 0 bases at V and 8 bases at J, with 13 bases between the two ends. Whole-study findings and limits: Data from an earlier analysis indicated that most TCR beta V segments were productive either about 87% or about 30% of the time. The study put 150 to 200 TCR beta chains on its list as cytomegalovirus-associated. Analysis performed later showed TCR beta chains linked to HLA being more clonally expanded than equally common others.

PCR involved 60 Vbeta and 13 Jbeta primers. This table comes from immunoSEQ multiplex PCR, and its TCRdb copy is limited to in-frame clones, with some not included. Counted here are 180,000 or so clones, about 69% occurring once; the ten biggest clones make up under 3%. V is TRBV18 and J is TRBJ1-4; D gene uncertain. This TCR was recovered from a human donor in good health. What was sequenced was PBMCs. The DNA for the CDR3 is TGTGCCAGCTCACCACCGTTGGCCGAGGAAGAAAAACTGTTTTTT. Its protein product is CASSPPLAEEEKLFF. The complete variable domain, with remaining parts taken from reference TRBV18 and TRBJ1-4, reads NAGVMQNPRHLVRRRGQEARLRCSPMKGHSHVYWYRQLPEEGLKFMVYLQKENIIDESGMPKERFSAEFPKEGPSILRIQQVVRGDSAAYFCASSPPLAEEEKLFFGSGTQLSVL.